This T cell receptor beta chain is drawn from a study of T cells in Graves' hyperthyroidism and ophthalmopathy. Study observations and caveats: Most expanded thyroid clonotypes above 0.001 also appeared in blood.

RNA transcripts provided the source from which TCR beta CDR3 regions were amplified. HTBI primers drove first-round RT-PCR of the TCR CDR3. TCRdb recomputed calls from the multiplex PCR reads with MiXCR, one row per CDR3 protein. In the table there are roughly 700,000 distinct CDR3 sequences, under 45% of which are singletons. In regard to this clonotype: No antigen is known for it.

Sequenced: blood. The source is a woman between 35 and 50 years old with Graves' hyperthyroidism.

The CDR3 nucleotides read TGCAGTGCTATGGGGCTAGCGGGGGGCCGGTACTTC. Translated: CSAMGLAGGRYF. V usage is TRBV20-1 and J usage is TRBJ2-5, with 11 positions matching TRBD2. CDR1 is DFQATT and CDR2 is SNEGSKA in the germline V gene (reference sequence). The ends lost 4 bases at V and 13 bases at J; junction bases unmatched: 8. The CDR3 is 12 amino acids.